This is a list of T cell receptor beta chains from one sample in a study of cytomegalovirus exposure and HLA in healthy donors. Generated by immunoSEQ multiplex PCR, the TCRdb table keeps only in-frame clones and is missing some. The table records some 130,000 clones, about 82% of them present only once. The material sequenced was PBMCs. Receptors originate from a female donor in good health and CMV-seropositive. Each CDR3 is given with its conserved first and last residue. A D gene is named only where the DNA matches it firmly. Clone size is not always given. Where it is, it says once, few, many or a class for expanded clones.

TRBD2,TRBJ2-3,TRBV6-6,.,CAGRGVSTDTQYF,TGTGCCGGACGGGGGGTTAGCACAGATACGCAGTATTTT
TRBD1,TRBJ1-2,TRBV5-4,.,CASSLLQGNYGYTF,TGTGCCAGCAGCTTGTTACAGGGGAACTATGGCTACACCTTC
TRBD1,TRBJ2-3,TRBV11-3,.,CASSPGTGISTDTQYF,TGTGCCAGCAGCCCCGGGACAGGGATCAGCACAGATACGCAGTATTTT
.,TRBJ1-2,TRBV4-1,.,CASSQDSRRQNYGYTF,TGCGCCAGCAGCCAAGATTCTAGGCGACAGAACTATGGCTACACCTTC
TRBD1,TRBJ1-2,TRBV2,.,CASSPPNFRQGSGYGYTF,TGTGCCAGCAGTCCACCCAACTTTAGACAGGGATCGGGCTATGGCTACACCTTC
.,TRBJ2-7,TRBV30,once,CAWTDPGGYEQYF,TGTGCCTGGACGGATCCAGGGGGGTACGAGCAGTACTTC
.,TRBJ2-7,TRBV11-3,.,CASSLDHSYEQYF,TGTGCCAGCAGCTTAGATCACAGCTACGAGCAGTACTTC
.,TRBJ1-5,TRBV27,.,CASSSGIFNQPQHF,TGTGCCAGCAGTTCGGGGATCTTCAATCAGCCCCAGCATTTT
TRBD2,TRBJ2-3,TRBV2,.,CAGELAGADTQYF,TGTGCCGGAGAACTAGCGGGAGCAGATACGCAGTATTTT
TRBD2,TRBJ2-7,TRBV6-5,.,CASSSNSGGPSYEQYF,TGTGCCAGCAGTTCTAACAGCGGGGGGCCGTCCTACGAGCAGTACTTC
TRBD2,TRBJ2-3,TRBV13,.,CASSTRLAGLGTDTQYF,TGTGCCAGCAGCACTAGACTAGCGGGATTAGGCACAGATACGCAGTATTTT
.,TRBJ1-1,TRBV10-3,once,CAIRGPGFRDTEAFF,TGTGCCATCAGGGGGCCAGGGTTTCGGGACACTGAAGCTTTCTTT
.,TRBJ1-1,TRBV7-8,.,CASSLAARVNTEAFF,TGTGCCAGCAGCTTAGCGGCCAGGGTGAACACTGAAGCTTTCTTT
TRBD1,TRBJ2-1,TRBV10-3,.,CAISETWTGNGNEQFF,TGTGCCATCAGTGAGACGTGGACAGGGAATGGCAATGAGCAGTTCTTC
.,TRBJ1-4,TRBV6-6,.,CASSDGRVGLFF,TGTGCCAGCAGCGACGGTCGGGTGGGTCTGTTTTTT
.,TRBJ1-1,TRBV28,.,CASSLGHTEAFF,TGTGCCAGCAGTTTAGGGCACACTGAAGCTTTCTTT
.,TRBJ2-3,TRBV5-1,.,CASSLEGTSTDTQYF,TGCGCCAGCAGCTTGGAGGGGACAAGCACAGATACGCAGTATTTT
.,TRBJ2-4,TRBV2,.,CASSEAQGSTAKNIQYF,TGTGCCAGCAGTGAAGCGCAGGGGTCCACAGCCAAAAACATTCAGTACTTC
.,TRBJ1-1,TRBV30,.,CAWSVASQGTEAFF,TGTGCCTGGAGTGTAGCGTCCCAGGGCACTGAAGCTTTCTTT
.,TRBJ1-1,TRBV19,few,CASSRGVGKSTEAFF,TGTGCCAGTAGCCGCGGGGTAGGAAAGAGTACTGAAGCTTTCTTT
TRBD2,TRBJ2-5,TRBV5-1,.,CASSLVLAGGEETQYF,TGCGCCAGCAGCTTGGTACTAGCGGGGGGTGAGGAGACCCAGTACTTC
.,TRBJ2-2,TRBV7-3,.,CASSFKTGTPLNTGELFF,TGTGCCAGCAGCTTCAAAACCGGGACTCCCCTGAACACCGGGGAGCTGTTTTTT
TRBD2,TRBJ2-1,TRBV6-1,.,CATQKGTSGSNEQFF,TGTGCCACCCAAAAAGGGACTAGCGGGAGCAATGAGCAGTTCTTC
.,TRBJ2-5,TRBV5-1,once,CASSLSGPYQETQYF,TGCGCCAGCAGCTTGTCAGGTCCGTACCAAGAGACCCAGTACTTC
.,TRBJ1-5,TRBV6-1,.,CASSPGRDGNQPQHF,TGTGCCAGCAGCCCAGGGCGCGATGGCAATCAGCCCCAGCATTTT
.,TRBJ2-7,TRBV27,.,CASSLIASVQGNYEQYF,TGTGCCAGCAGTTTAATAGCATCGGTACAGGGTAACTACGAGCAGTACTTC
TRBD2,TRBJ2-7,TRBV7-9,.,CASGGAQAGTTYEQYF,TGTGCCAGCGGTGGGGCGCAAGCGGGGACTACCTACGAGCAGTACTTC
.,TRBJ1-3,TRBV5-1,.,CASSLAGSGGNTIYF,TGCGCCAGCAGCTTGGCCGGCAGCGGTGGAAACACCATATATTTT
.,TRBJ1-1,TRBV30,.,CAWSVGVKGRNTEAFF,TGTGCCTGGAGTGTAGGCGTCAAAGGGAGGAACACTGAAGCTTTCTTT
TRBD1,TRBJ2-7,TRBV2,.,CASSDSSGQGFHEQYF,TGTGCCAGCAGTGATTCGTCGGGACAGGGGTTCCACGAGCAGTACTTC
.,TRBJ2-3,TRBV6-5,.,CASSLTGTDTQYF,TGTGCCAGCAGTTTAACAGGCACAGATACGCAGTATTTT
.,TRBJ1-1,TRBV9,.,CASSGGEVGSEAFF,TGTGCCAGCAGCGGAGGAGAGGTTGGGTCTGAAGCTTTCTTT
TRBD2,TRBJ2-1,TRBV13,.,CASSPGTSGRYEQFF,TGTGCCAGCAGCCCCGGGACTAGCGGGAGGTATGAGCAGTTCTTC
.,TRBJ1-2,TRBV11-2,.,CASSLGTIYGYTF,TGTGCCAGCAGCTTAGGGACTATTTATGGCTACACCTTC
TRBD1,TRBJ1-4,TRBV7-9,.,CSSSRYLGQGATNEKLFF,TGTTCCAGCAGCCGTTACCTCGGACAGGGGGCAACTAATGAAAAACTGTTTTTT
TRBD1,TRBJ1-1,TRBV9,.,CASSPTDRGRAFF,TGTGCCAGCAGCCCAACGGACAGGGGGCGAGCTTTCTTT
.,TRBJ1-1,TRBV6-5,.,CASSYQGFYTEAFF,TGTGCCAGCAGTTACCAGGGGTTTTACACTGAAGCTTTCTTT
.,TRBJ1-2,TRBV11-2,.,CASSLGAGVRSGYTF,TGTGCCAGCAGCTTAGGTGCAGGGGTTCGAAGTGGCTACACCTTC
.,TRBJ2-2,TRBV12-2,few,CASRLANSLDSMSTGELFF,TGTGCAAGTCGCTTAGCGAACTCCCTTGACAGTATGAGCACCGGGGAGCTGTTTTTT
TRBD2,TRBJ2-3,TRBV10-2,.,CASSDSGTSGGDTQYF,TGCGCCAGCAGTGACTCCGGGACTAGCGGGGGAGATACGCAGTATTTT
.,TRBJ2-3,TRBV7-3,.,CASSLIGSDTQYF,TGTGCCAGCAGCTTAATAGGGAGCGATACGCAGTATTTT
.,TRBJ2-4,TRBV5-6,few,CASSFGDRTKNIQYF,TGTGCCAGCAGCTTCGGCGACAGGACCAAAAACATTCAGTACTTC
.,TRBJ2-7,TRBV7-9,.,CASSLGETRYEQYF,TGTGCCAGCAGCTTAGGGGAGACCAGGTACGAGCAGTACTTC
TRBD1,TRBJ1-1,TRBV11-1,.,CASSPGQGSTEAFF,TGTGCCAGCAGCCCAGGACAGGGCTCCACTGAAGCTTTCTTT
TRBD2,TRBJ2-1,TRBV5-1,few,CASSLEGGGETNEQFF,TGCGCCAGCAGCTTGGAAGGCGGGGGGGAAACCAATGAGCAGTTCTTC
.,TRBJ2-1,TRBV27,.,CASSFWAYKNEQFF,TGTGCCAGCAGTTTCTGGGCCTACAAGAATGAGCAGTTCTTC
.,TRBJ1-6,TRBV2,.,CASRDWSSYNSPLHF,TGTGCCAGCAGGGACTGGAGCTCCTATAATTCACCCCTCCACTTT
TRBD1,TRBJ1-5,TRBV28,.,CASSLGSKAGGFNQPQHF,TGTGCCAGCAGTTTAGGGTCGAAGGCAGGGGGTTTCAATCAGCCCCAGCATTTT
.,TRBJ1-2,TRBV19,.,CASSGQGLNYGYTF,TGTGCCAGTAGTGGTCAGGGGTTGAACTATGGCTACACCTTC
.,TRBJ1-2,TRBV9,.,CASSSPTENYGYPF,TGTGCCAGCAGCTCACCGACGGAGAACTATGGCTACCCCTTC
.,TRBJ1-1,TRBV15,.,CAGASGPNTEAFF,TGTGCCGGGGCGTCCGGACCGAACACTGAAGCTTTCTTT
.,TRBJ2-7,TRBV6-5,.,CASRRGIGEQYF,TGTGCCAGCAGACGAGGTATAGGCGAGCAGTACTTC
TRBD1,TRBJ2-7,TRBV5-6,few,CASSPGDRGPYEQYF,TGTGCCAGCAGCCCGGGGGACAGGGGGCCCTACGAGCAGTACTTC
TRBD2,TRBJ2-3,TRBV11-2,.,CASSFPSGGQYF,TGTGCCAGCAGCTTCCCTAGCGGGGGGCAGTATTTT
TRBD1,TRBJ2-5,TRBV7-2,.,CASSLVGTDLPETQYF,TGTGCCAGCAGCTTGGTCGGGACAGACCTCCCAGAGACCCAGTACTTC
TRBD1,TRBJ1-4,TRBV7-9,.,CASTDTGDMTNEKLFF,TGTGCCAGCACCGACACAGGGGATATGACTAATGAAAAACTGTTTTTT
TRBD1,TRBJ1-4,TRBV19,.,CASRGQGPALNEKLFF,TGTGCCAGTCGGGGACAGGGCCCCGCGCTTAATGAAAAACTGTTTTTT